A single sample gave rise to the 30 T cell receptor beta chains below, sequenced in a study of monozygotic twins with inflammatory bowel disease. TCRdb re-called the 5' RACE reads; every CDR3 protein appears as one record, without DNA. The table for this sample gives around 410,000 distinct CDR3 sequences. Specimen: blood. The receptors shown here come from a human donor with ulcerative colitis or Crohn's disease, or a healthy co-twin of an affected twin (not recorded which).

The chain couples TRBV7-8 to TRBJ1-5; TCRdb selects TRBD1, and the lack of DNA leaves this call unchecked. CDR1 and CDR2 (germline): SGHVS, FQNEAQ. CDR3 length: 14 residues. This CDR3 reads CASSFPGAGQPQHF.

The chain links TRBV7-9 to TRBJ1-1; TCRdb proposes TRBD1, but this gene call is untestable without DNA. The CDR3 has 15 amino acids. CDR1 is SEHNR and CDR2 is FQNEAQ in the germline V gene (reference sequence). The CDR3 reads CASSLRRDKNTEAFF.

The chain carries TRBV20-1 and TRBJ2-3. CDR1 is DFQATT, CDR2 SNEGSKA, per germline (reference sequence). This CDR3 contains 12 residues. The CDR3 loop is CSARASGHTQYF.

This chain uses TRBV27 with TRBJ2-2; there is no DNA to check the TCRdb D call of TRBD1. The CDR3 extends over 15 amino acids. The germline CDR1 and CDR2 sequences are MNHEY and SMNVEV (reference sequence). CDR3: CASSYRQGPSGELFF.

The CDR3 region is CASFPDGLSGNTIYF. The chain combines TRBV18 with TRBJ1-3. The germline V gene encodes CDR1 KGHSH and CDR2 LQKENI. This CDR3 has 15 amino acids. Full variable domain (rest looked up from reference TRBV18 and TRBJ1-3): NAGVMQNPRHLVRRRGQEARLRCSPMKGHSHVYWYRQLPEEGLKFMVYLQKENIIDESGMPKERFSAEFPKEGPSILRIQQVVRGDSAAYFCASFPDGLSGNTIYFGEGSWLTVV.

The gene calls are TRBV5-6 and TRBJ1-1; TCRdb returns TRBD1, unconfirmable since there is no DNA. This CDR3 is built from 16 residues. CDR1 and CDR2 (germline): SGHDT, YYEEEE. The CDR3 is CASSPTGGRSATEAFF.

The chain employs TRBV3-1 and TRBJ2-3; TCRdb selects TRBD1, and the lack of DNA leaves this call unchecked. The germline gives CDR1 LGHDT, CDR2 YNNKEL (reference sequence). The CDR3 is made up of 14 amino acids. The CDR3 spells CASSRSGGRDTQYF.

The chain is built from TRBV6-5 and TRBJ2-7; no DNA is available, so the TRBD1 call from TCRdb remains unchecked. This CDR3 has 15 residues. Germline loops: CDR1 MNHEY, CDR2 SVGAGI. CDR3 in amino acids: CASSYWRGPRVEQYF.

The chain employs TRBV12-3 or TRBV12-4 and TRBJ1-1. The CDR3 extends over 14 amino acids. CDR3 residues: CASSLSQKNTEAFF.

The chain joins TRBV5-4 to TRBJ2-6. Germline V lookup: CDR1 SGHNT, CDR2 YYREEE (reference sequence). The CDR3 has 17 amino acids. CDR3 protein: CASSWGRPSSGANVLTF.

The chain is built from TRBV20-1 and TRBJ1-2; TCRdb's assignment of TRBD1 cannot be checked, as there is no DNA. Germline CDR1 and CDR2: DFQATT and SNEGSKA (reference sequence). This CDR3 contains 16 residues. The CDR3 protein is CSARDPRGGNHYGYTF.

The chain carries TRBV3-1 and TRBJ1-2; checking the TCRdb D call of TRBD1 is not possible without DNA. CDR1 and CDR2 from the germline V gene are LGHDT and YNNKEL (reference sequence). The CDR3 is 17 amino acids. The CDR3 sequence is CASSPIPGQGLSYGYTF.

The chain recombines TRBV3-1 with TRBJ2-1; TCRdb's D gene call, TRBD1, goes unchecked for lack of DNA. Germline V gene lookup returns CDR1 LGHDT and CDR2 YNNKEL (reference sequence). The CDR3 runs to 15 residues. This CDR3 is CASSRGTGIYNEQFF.

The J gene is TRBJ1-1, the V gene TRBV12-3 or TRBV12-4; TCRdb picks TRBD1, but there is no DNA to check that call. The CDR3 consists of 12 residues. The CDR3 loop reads CASSAPGTGAFF.

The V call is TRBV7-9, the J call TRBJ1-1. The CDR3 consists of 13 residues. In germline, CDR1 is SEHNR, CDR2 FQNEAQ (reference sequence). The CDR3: CASSSSGRGEAFF. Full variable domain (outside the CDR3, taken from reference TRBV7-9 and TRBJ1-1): DTGVSQNPRHKITKRGQNVTFRCDPISEHNRLYWYRQTLGQGPEFLTYFQNEAQLEKSRLLSDRFSAERPKGSFSTLEIQRTEQGDSAMYLCASSSSGRGEAFFGQGTRLTVV.

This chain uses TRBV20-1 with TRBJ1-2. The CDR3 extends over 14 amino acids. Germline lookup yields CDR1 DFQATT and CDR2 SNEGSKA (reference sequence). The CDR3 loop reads CSAKFRTANYGYTF.

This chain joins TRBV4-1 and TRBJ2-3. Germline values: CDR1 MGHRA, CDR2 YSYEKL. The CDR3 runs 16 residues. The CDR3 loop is CASSQGVVTQTDTQYF.

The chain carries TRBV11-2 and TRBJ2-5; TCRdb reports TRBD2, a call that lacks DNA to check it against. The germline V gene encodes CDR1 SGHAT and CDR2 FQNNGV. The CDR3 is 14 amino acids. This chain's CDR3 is CASSPTLVQETQYF.

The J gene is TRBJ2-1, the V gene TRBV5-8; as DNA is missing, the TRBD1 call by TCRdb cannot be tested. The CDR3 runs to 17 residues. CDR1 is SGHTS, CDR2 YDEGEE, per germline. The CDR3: CASSLDGGSSSYNEQFF. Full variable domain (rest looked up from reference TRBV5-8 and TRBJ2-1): EAGVTQSPTHLIKTRGQQATLRCSPISGHTSVYWYQQALGLGLQFLLWYDEGEERNRGNFPPRFSGRQFPNYSSELNVNALELEDSALYLCASSLDGGSSSYNEQFFGPGTRLTVL.

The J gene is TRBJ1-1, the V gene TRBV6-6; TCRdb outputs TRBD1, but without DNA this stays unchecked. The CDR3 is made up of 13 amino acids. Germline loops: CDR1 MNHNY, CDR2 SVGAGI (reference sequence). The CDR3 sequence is CASSTTGGTEAFF.

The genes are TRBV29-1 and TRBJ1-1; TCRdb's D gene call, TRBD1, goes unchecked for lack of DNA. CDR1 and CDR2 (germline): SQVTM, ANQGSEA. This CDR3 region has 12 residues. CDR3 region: CSVPGFRREAFF. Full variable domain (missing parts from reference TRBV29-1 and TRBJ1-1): SAVISQKPSRDICQRGTSLTIQCQVDSQVTMMFWYRQQPGQSLTLIATANQGSEATYESGFVIDKFPISRPNLTFSTLTVSNMSPEDSSIYLCSVPGFRREAFFGQGTRLTVV.

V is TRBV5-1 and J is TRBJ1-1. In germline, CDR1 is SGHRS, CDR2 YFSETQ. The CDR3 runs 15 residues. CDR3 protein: CASSLVPRGNTEAFF.

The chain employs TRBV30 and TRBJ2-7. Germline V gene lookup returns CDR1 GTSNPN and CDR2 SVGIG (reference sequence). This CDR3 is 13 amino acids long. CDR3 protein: CAWSSGTGYEQYF. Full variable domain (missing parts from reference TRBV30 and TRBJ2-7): SQTIHQWPATLVQPVGSPLSLECTVEGTSNPNLYWYRQAAGRGLQLLFYSVGIGQISSEVPQNLSASRPQDRQFILSSKKLLLSDSGFYLCAWSSGTGYEQYFGPGTRLTVT.

Here the CDR3 reads CSVEPGQGGYEQYF. The chain employs TRBV29-1 and TRBJ2-7; the TRBD1 assignment by TCRdb is unverifiable without DNA. This CDR3 is built from 14 residues. Germline V gene lookup returns CDR1 SQVTM and CDR2 ANQGSEA.

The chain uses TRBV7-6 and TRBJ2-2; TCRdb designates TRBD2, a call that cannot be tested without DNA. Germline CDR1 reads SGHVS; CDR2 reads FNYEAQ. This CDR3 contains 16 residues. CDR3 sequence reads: CASSRPGTYNTGELFF.

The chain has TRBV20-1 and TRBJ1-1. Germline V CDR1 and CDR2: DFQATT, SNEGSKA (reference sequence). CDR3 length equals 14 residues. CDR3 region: CSAKLRGWRTEAFF.

CDR3 residues: CASSQVGGYNEQFF. The rearrangement joins TRBV5-4 to TRBJ2-1; lacking DNA, the TRBD2 call made by TCRdb goes unchecked. The germline gives CDR1 SGHNT, CDR2 YYREEE (reference sequence). The CDR3 has 14 residues.

This CDR3 reads CASSWTGTSNTGELFF. The chain links TRBV5-5 to TRBJ2-2; TCRdb's D call of TRBD2 is untestable without DNA. Germline CDR1 is SGHKS and CDR2 is YYEKEE (reference sequence). This CDR3 region has 16 residues.

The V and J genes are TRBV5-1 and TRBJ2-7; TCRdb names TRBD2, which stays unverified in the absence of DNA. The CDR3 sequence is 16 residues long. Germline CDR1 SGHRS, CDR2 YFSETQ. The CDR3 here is CASSPGPGLVTYEQYF.

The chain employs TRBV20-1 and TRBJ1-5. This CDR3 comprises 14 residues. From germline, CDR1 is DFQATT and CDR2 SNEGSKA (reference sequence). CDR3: CSASRDTSNQPQHF.